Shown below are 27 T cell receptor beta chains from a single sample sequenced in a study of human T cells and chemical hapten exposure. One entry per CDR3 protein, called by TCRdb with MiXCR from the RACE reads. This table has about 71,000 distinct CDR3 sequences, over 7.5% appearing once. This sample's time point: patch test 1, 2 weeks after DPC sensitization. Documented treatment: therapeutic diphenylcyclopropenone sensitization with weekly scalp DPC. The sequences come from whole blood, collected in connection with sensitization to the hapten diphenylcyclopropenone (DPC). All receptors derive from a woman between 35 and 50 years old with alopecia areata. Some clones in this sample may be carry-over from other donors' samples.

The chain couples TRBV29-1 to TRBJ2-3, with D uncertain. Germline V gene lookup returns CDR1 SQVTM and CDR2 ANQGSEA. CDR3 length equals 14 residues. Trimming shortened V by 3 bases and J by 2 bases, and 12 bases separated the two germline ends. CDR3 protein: CSVEFGSYTDTQYF. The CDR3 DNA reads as TGCAGCGTTGAGTTCGGGTCGTACACAGATACGCAGTATTTT.

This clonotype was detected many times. Here the CDR3 reads CASSITGDQPQHF. The CDR3 DNA sequence: TGTGCCAGCAGCATTACAGGGGATCAGCCCCAGCATTTT. The rearrangement uses TRBV11-2 and TRBJ1-5; TRBD1 matches at 7 bases. Trimming took 5 bases from V and 5 from J; bases not matched to a gene: 3. The length of the CDR3 is 13 residues. CDR1 is SGHAT, CDR2 FQNNGV, per germline.

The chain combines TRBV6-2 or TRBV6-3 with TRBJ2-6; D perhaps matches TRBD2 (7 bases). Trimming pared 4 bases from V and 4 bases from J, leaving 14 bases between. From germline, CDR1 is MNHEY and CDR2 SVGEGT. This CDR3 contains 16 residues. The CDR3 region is CASSSSGGPGANVLTF. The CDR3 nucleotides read TGTGCCAGCAGTTCTTCCGGGGGGCCCGGGGCCAACGTCCTGACTTTC.

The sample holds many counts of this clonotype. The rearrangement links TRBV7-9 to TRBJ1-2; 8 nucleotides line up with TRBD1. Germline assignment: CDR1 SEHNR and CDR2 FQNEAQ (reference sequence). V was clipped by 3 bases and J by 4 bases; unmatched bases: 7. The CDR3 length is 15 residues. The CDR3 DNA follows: TGTGCCAGCAGCTTTGACAGGGGCCTCCTCTATGGCTACACCTTC. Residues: CASSFDRGLLYGYTF. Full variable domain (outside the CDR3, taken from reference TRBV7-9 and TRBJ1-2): DTGVSQNPRHKITKRGQNVTFRCDPISEHNRLYWYRQTLGQGPEFLTYFQNEAQLEKSRLLSDRFSAERPKGSFSTLEIQRTEQGDSAMYLCASSFDRGLLYGYTFGSGTRLTVV.

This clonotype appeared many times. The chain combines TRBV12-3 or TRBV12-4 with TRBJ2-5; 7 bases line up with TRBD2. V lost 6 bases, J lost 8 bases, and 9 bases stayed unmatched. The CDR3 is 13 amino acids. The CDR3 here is CASSPTGTITQYF. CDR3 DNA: TGTGCCAGCAGCCCCACCGGGACTATTACCCAGTACTTC.

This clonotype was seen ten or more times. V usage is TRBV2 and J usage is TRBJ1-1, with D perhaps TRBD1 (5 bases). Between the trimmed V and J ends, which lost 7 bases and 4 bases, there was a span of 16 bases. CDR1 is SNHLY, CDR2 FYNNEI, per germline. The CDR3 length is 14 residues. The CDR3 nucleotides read TGTGCCAGCATGAGGGACGATAGGCCCACTGAAGCTTTCTTT. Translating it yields CASMRDDRPTEAFF.

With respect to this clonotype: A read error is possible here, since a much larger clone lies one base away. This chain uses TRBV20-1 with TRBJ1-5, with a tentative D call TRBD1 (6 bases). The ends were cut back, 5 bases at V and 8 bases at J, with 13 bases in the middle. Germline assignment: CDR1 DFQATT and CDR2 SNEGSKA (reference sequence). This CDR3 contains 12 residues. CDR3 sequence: CSAGRAGEPQHF. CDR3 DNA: TGCAGTGCTGGACGAGCAGGGGAGCCCCAGCATTTT.

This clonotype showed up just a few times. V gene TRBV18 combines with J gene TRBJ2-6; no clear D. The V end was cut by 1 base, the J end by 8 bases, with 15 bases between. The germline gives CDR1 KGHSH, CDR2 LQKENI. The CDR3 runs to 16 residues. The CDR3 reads CASSPLVPSTSNVLTF. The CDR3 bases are TGTGCCAGCTCACCACTTGTACCTTCAACGTCCAACGTCCTGACTTTC.

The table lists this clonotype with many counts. This chain's CDR3 is CSAIARGAQYF. Here the CDR3 DNA reads TGCAGTGCTATAGCGAGGGGGGCGCAGTATTTT. The J gene is TRBJ2-3, the V gene TRBV20-1; TRBD1 or TRBD2 may be the D gene (6 bases each). V gave up 4 bases and J gave up 10 bases, with 12 bases separating them. The CDR3 spans 11 residues. The germline gives CDR1 DFQATT, CDR2 SNEGSKA (reference sequence).

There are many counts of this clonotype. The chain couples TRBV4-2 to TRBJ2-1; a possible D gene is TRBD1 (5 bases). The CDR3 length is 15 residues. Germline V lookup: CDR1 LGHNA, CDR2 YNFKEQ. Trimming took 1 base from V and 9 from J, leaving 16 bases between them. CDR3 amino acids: CASSQVGAARGEQFF. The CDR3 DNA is TGTGCCAGCAGCCAAGTGGGTGCCGCAAGGGGTGAGCAGTTCTTC.

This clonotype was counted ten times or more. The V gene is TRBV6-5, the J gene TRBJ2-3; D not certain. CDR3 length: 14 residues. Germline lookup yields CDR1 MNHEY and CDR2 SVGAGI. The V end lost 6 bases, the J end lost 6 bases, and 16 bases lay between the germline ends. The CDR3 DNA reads TGTGCCAGCAGGAGTGGCGGAGTGAGGGATACGCAGTATTTT. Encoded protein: CASRSGGVRDTQYF.

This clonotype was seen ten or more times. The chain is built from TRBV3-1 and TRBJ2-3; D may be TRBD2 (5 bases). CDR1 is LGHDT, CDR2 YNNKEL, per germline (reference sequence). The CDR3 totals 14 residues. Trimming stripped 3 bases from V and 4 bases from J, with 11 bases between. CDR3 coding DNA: TGTGCCAGCAGCCACCAAACTAGGCCAGATACGCAGTATTTT. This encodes CASSHQTRPDTQYF.

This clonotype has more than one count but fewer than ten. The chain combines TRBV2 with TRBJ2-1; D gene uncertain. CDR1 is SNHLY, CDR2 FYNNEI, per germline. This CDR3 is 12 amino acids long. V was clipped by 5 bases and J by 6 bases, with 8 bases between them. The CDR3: CASSKEFNEQFF. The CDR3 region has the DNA TGTGCCAGCAGTAAGGAGTTCAATGAGCAGTTCTTC.

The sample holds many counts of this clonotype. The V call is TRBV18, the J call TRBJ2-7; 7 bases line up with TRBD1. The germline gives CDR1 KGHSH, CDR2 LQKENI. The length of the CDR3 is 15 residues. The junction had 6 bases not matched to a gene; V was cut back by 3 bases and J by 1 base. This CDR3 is CASSPGRDSSYEQYF. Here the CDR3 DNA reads TGTGCCAGCTCACCTGGTCGGGACAGTTCCTACGAGCAGTACTTC.

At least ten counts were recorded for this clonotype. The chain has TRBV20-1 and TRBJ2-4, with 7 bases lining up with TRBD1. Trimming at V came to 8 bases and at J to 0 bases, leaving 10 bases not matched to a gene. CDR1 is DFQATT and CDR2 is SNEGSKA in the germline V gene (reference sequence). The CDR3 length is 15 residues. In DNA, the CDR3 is TGCAGTACCAATTTAGGGGGCTCAGCCAAAAACATTCAGTACTTC. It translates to CSTNLGGSAKNIQYF.

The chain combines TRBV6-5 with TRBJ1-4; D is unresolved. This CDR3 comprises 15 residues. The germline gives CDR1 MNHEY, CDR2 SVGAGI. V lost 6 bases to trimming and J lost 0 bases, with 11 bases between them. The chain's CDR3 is CASRSGLATNEKLFF. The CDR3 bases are TGTGCCAGCAGGTCGGGTCTCGCAACTAATGAAAAACTGTTTTTT.

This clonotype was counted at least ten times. The CDR3 is CASSPPGQGGYTF. CDR3 in DNA: TGTGCCAGCAGCCCACCGGGACAGGGTGGCTACACCTTC. The V gene is TRBV5-4, the J gene TRBJ1-2; TRBD1 matches 9 bases. The CDR3 is 13 residues long. V lost 4 bases and J lost 7; bases outside the gene matches: 5. Per germline, CDR1 SGHNT and CDR2 YYREEE (reference sequence).

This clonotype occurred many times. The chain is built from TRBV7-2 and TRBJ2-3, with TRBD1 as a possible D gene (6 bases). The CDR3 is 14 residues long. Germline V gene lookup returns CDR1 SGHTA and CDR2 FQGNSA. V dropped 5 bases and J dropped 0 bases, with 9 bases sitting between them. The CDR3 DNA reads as TGTGCCAGCAGCCCTGGACAGAGCACAGATACGCAGTATTTT. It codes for CASSPGQSTDTQYF.

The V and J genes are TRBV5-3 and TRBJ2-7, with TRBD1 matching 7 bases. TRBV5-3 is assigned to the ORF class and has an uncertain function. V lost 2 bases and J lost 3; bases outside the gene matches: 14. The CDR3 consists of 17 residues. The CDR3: CARSLVGQLLGYYEQYF. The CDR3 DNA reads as TGTGCCAGAAGCTTAGTGGGACAGCTTTTGGGATACTACGAGCAGTACTTC.

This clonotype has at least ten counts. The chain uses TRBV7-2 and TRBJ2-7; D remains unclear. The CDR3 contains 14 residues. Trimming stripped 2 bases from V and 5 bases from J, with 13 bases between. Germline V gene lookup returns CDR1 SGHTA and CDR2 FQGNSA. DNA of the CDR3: TGTGCCAGCAGCTTAATAGGTCGATGGGACGAGCAGTACTTC. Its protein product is CASSLIGRWDEQYF. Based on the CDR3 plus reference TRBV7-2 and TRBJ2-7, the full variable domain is GAGVSQSPSNKVTEKGKDVELRCDPISGHTALYWYRQSLGQGLEFLIYFQGNSAPDKSGLPSDRFSAERTGGSVSTLTIQRTQQEDSAVYLCASSLIGRWDEQYFGPGTRLTVT.

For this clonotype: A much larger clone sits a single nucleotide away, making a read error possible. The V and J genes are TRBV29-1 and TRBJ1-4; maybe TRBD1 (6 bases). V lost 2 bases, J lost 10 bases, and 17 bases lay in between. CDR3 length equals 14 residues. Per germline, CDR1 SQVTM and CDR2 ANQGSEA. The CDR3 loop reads CSVERRGTTGKLFF. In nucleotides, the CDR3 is TGCAGCGTTGAACGGAGAGGGACAACTGGAAAACTGTTTTTT.

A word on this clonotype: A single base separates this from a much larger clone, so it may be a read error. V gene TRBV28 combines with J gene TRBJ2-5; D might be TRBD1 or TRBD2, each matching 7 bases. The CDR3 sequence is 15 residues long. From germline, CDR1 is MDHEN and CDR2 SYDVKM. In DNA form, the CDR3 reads TGTGCCGGCAGGGGGGGACCCCTGTACCAAGAGACCCAGTACTTC. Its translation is CAGRGGPLYQETQYF.

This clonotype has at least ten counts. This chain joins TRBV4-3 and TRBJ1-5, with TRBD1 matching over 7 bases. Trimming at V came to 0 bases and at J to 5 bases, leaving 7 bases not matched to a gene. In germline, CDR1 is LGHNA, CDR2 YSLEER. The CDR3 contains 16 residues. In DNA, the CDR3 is TGCGCCAGCAGCCAAGATACGACAGGGACCCATCAGCCCCAGCATTTT. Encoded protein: CASSQDTTGTHQPQHF.

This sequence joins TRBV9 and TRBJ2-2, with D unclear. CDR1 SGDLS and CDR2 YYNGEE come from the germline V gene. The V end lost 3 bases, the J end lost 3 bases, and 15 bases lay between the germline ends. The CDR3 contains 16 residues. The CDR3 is CASSEQRAVDTGELFF. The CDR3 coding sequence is TGTGCCAGCAGCGAGCAGCGCGCCGTAGACACCGGGGAGCTGTTTTTT. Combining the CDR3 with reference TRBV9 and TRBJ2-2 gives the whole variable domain DSGVTQTPKHLITATGQRVTLRCSPRSGDLSVYWYQQSLDQGLQFLIQYYNGEERAKGNILERFSAQQFPDLHSELNLSSLELGDSALYFCASSEQRAVDTGELFFGEGSRLTVL.

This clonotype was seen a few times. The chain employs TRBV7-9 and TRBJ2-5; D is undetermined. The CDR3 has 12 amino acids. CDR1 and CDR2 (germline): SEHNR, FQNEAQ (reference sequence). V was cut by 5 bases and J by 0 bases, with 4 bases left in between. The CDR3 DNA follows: TGTGCCAGCAGCGGGGACCAAGAGACCCAGTACTTC. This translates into CASSGDQETQYF.

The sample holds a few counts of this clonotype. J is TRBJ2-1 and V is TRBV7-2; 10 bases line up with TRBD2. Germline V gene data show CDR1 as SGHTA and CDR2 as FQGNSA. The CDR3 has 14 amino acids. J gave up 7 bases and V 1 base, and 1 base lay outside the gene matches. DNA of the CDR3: TGTGCCAGCAGCTTAGAACTAGCGGGAAATGAGCAGTTCTTC. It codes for CASSLELAGNEQFF.

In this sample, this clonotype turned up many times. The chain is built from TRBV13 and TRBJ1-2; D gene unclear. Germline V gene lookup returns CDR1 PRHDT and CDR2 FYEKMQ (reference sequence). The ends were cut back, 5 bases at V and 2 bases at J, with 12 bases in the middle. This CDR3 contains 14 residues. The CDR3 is CASSKPGLNYGYTF. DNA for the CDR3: TGTGCCAGCAGCAAACCAGGATTAAACTATGGCTACACCTTC.